A selection of T cell receptor beta chains follows, all from one sample in a study of control samples from healthy donors and cancer patients. Clones were sequenced by immunoSEQ multiplex PCR, and TCRdb holds only the in-frame ones, with some missing. The table has about 100,000 clones, more than 75% seen once. Material: blood. Source of these receptors: a woman between 50 and 59 years old in good health. The CDR3 runs from the conserved cysteine through the conserved F or W. D genes are given only for firm matches. Some rows mark clone size as missing; the rest say once, few, many or name a class of expanded clone.

v_call	d_call	j_call	clone_size	cdr3_aa	cdr3_nt
TRBV19	-	TRBJ2-3	-	CASSLRTTGTSTDTQYF	TGTGCCAGTAGTCTCAGGACCACCGGGACTAGCACAGATACGCAGTATTTT
TRBV5-1	TRBD1	TRBJ2-1	-	CASSWGQSYNEQFF	TGCGCCAGCAGCTGGGGACAGTCTTACAATGAGCAGTTCTTC
TRBV6-5	TRBD1	TRBJ2-7	-	CASRQGDYEQYF	TGTGCCAGCAGACAGGGGGACTACGAGCAGTACTTC
TRBV6-5	TRBD2	TRBJ2-7	-	CASTTRASGAYEQYF	TGTGCCAGCACTACACGGGCTAGCGGGGCCTACGAGCAGTACTTC
TRBV13	TRBD1	TRBJ1-1	-	CASSLIGGLATEAFF	TGTGCCAGCAGCTTAATAGGGGGCTTGGCCACTGAAGCTTTCTTT
TRBV19	-	TRBJ1-1	-	CASIAVRGRGNTEAFF	TGTGCCAGTATTGCCGTACGAGGGAGGGGGAACACTGAAGCTTTCTTT
TRBV24-1	TRBD2	TRBJ2-1	-	CATSDPGLGGRTYNEQFF	TGTGCCACCAGTGATCCTGGTCTCGGCGGGAGGACCTACAATGAGCAGTTCTTC
TRBV2	-	TRBJ2-3	-	CAGNLYTDTQYF	TGTGCCGGCAACCTCTACACAGATACGCAGTATTTT
TRBV7-7	-	TRBJ2-1	-	CASSPSHLGITEQFF	TGTGCCAGCTCCCCCTCCCACTTGGGGATTACTGAGCAGTTCTTC
TRBV6-5	TRBD1	TRBJ1-1	many	CASRRQGNTEAFF	TGTGCCAGCAGGAGACAGGGTAACACTGAAGCTTTCTTT
TRBV7-3	-	TRBJ2-2	-	CASARPGSGELFF	TGTGCCAGCGCGCGGCCCGGGAGCGGGGAGCTGTTTTTT
TRBV5-1	TRBD1	TRBJ1-1	-	CASSIGQGPNTEAFF	TGCGCCAGCAGCATTGGACAGGGACCCAACACTGAAGCTTTCTTT
TRBV3-1/TRBV3-2	TRBD2	TRBJ2-5	-	CASSLVTSGEETQYF	TGTGCCAGCAGCCTGGTGACTAGCGGGGAAGAGACCCAGTACTTC
TRBV4-2	TRBD2	TRBJ2-7	-	CASSQKVVAGPSYEQYF	TGTGCCAGCAGCCAAAAGGTGGTAGCGGGGCCCTCCTACGAGCAGTACTTC
TRBV6-5	-	TRBJ2-1	-	CASSYRGANNEQFF	TGTGCCAGCAGTTACCGGGGGGCGAACAATGAGCAGTTCTTC
TRBV6-1	-	TRBJ2-5	once	CASSEQPGETQYF	TGTGCCAGCAGTGAACAGCCAGGGGAGACCCAGTACTTC
TRBV28	-	TRBJ1-2	-	CASNINYGYTF	TGTGCCAGCAATATTAACTATGGCTACACCTTC
TRBV7-9	-	TRBJ1-1	once	CASSQTAGVDTEAFF	TGTGCCAGCAGCCAAACGGCAGGGGTGGACACTGAAGCTTTCTTT
TRBV7-2	-	TRBJ2-7	-	CASSSDFYEQYF	TGTGCCAGCAGCTCAGACTTCTACGAGCAGTACTTC
TRBV2	TRBD2	TRBJ2-1	-	CASSRGLAGGDEQFF	TGTGCCAGCAGCCGAGGACTAGCGGGAGGGGATGAGCAGTTCTTC
TRBV30	-	TRBJ2-7	-	CAWSAPAYEQYF	TGTGCCTGGAGTGCACCAGCCTACGAGCAGTACTTC
TRBV18	-	TRBJ2-6	-	CASSPPIGGANVLTF	TGTGCCAGCTCACCACCGATAGGAGGGGCCAACGTCCTGACTTTC
TRBV19	-	TRBJ1-5	-	CASSIGQWGRGQPQHF	TGTGCCAGTAGTATCGGACAGTGGGGCCGGGGTCAGCCCCAGCATTTT
TRBV6-1	-	TRBJ1-1	-	CASSEVKGRKAFF	TGTGCCAGCAGTGAAGTGAAGGGGAGGAAAGCTTTCTTT
TRBV2	-	TRBJ1-1	-	CASSEPRAGAEAFF	TGTGCCAGCAGTGAACCCAGGGCCGGCGCTGAAGCTTTCTTT
TRBV18	TRBD1	TRBJ2-5	few	CASSPRQGRETQYF	TGTGCCAGCTCACCTCGACAGGGCCGAGAGACCCAGTACTTC
TRBV7-6	-	TRBJ2-7	-	CASSKYPGGPPSYEQYF	TGTGCCAGCAGCAAGTACCCGGGGGGCCCTCCATCCTACGAGCAGTACTTC
TRBV16	TRBD1	TRBJ2-7	-	CASSQSRTGNGYEQYF	TGTGCCAGCAGCCAATCCAGGACAGGGAACGGCTACGAGCAGTACTTC
TRBV2	-	TRBJ1-4	-	CASGTGQYNEKLFF	TGTGCCAGTGGGACTGGACAGTATAATGAAAAACTGTTTTTT
TRBV5-6	-	TRBJ1-4	-	CASSFSGPFNEKLFF	TGTGCCAGCAGCTTTTCGGGACCTTTTAATGAAAAACTGTTTTTT
TRBV29-1	-	TRBJ2-2	-	CSVVNLDTGELFF	TGCAGCGTTGTTAATCTGGACACCGGGGAGCTGTTTTTT
TRBV13	TRBD2	TRBJ2-5	-	CASSPKAGGRETQYF	TGTGCCAGCAGCCCAAAAGCGGGAGGGAGGGAGACCCAGTACTTC
TRBV7-6	-	TRBJ2-1	-	CASSPASITYNEQFF	TGTGCCAGCAGCCCCGCGAGTATTACGTACAATGAGCAGTTCTTC
TRBV5-1	TRBD2	TRBJ2-1	-	CASTNKNLKREVSHEQFF	TGCGCCAGCACGAACAAAAATCTAAAGCGGGAGGTGTCCCATGAGCAGTTCTTC
TRBV10-3	TRBD2	TRBJ2-5	-	CASREPSGRAETQYF	TGTGCCTCTCGTGAGCCTAGCGGGAGAGCAGAGACCCAGTACTTC
TRBV7-2	-	TRBJ2-5	-	CASSFGRQETQYF	TGTGCCAGCAGCTTTGGCAGGCAAGAGACCCAGTACTTC
TRBV4-1	-	TRBJ2-5	once	CASSQESRIWETQYF	TGCGCCAGCAGCCAAGAGAGTAGAATCTGGGAGACCCAGTACTTC
TRBV18	TRBD1	TRBJ1-6	once	CASSGDRDSPLHF	TGTGCCAGCTCAGGAGACAGGGATTCACCCCTCCACTTT
TRBV9	-	TRBJ1-1	once	CASSENIGNTEAFF	TGTGCCAGCAGCGAAAATATTGGGAACACTGAAGCTTTCTTT